The clone carrying this T cell receptor (beta chain) was observed once. These data belong to a study of blood T cell repertoires in COVID-19. Study information: Sample material is recorded as cDNA or gDNA derived from T cells, B-cell-depleted T cells, or PBMCs.

V was pared by 3 bases and J by 6 bases, with 11 bases between. Germline values: CDR1 SGHAT, CDR2 FQDESV (reference sequence). This CDR3 spans 14 amino acids. The data were produced by immunoSEQ multiplex PCR, yet TCRdb's version contains in-frame clones alone and is incomplete. In the table there are some 200,000 clones, roughly 80% of which are singletons. Sequenced sample: peripheral blood. The sequence came from a woman aged 65 to 85 with acute or convalescent COVID-19. The chain combines TRBV11-1 with TRBJ2-2, with a tentative D call TRBD2 (5 bases). CDR3 sequence reads: CASSFGQRAGELFF. The CDR3 DNA reads as TGTGCCAGCAGCTTTGGGCAGAGGGCCGGGGAGCTGTTTTTT.